Listed here are 14 T cell receptor beta chains from one sample, sequenced in a study of blood T cells in healthy people across ages (dated by TCRdb to the mid-2010s). Library creation used 5' RACE. This sample was sequenced with an Illumina HiSeq 2500. A second PCR of roughly 6 to 11 cycles was run with a J-beta primer mix and a sample-barcoded 5' primer. TCRdb reprocessed the public reads (quality trimming at Q25 with fastp, clone calling with MiXCR) and kept in-frame beta chains. One record per CDR3 amino acid sequence lists the most common genes and DNA. The sample includes under 1 million distinct CDR3 sequences, with more than 40% observed a single time. The ten largest clones take up about a fifth of the sample. The material sequenced was blood. All receptors come from a man aged 55 to 70 in good health.

This clonotype was found a few times. The chain combines TRBV6-1 with TRBJ2-4, with TRBD2 matching 11 bases. Germline values: CDR1 MNHNS, CDR2 SASEGT. This CDR3 has 18 residues. The junction had 13 bases not matched to a gene; V was cut back by 0 bases and J by 9 bases. CDR3 protein: CASSEAPLASGGSGIQYF. The CDR3 nucleotides read TGTGCCAGCAGTGAAGCACCTTTGGCTAGCGGGGGGTCCGGCATTCAGTACTTC.

This chain joins TRBV3-1 and TRBJ1-2, with a tentative D call TRBD1 (5 bases). Germline V lookup: CDR1 LGHDT, CDR2 YNNKEL (reference sequence). V was clipped by 0 bases and J by 2 bases, with 7 bases between them. The CDR3 has 14 amino acids. In nucleotides, the CDR3 is TGTGCCAGCAGCCAAGAGGGGGGGAACTATGGCTACACCTTC. The encoded protein is CASSQEGGNYGYTF.

The chain is built from TRBV20-1 and TRBJ1-4, with unresolved D. The CDR3 is made up of 13 amino acids. Germline V gene data show CDR1 as DFQATT and CDR2 as SNEGSKA (reference sequence). Trimming took off 6 bases at V and 7 bases at J, with 15 bases between the two ends. The CDR3 nucleotides read TGCAGTGCAAGGCCTGAGGGATTTGAAAAACTGTTTTTT. Translated, it gives CSARPEGFEKLFF.

This clonotype was counted only a few times. CDR3 protein: CASSFSGGYGNEQFF. The CDR3 DNA is TGTGCCAGCAGCTTCAGCGGGGGGTACGGGAATGAGCAGTTCTTC. The J gene is TRBJ2-1, the V gene TRBV7-2, with TRBD2 matching 9 bases. Looked up from germline, CDR1 is SGHTA and CDR2 is FQGNSA. This CDR3 has 15 amino acids. V dropped 3 bases and J dropped 7; count of bases not matched to a gene: 7.

The chain uses TRBV4-1 and TRBJ2-7; D may correspond to TRBD1 or TRBD2 (5 bases each). This CDR3 has 15 amino acids. Germline values: CDR1 MGHRA, CDR2 YSYEKL. Between the trimmed V and J ends, which lost 0 bases and 2 bases, there was a span of 11 bases. This CDR3 is CASSQDHPGPYEQYF. Written as DNA, the CDR3 is TGCGCCAGCAGCCAAGATCATCCGGGACCCTACGAGCAGTACTTC.

This clonotype appeared many times. This chain uses TRBV29-1 with TRBJ2-5, with D perhaps TRBD2 (5 bases). From germline, CDR1 is SQVTM and CDR2 ANQGSEA. The CDR3 is made up of 12 amino acids. Trimming cost V 4 bases and J 7 bases, with 13 bases left between them. In DNA, the CDR3 is TGCAGCGTTGCTCAGGATCGGGGGACCCAGTACTTC. Translating gives CSVAQDRGTQYF.

V usage is TRBV4-3 and J usage is TRBJ1-5; D gene uncertain. The V and J ends lost 6 bases and 0 bases respectively, with 12 bases between them. Germline assignment: CDR1 LGHNA and CDR2 YSLEER. The CDR3 consists of 15 residues. The CDR3 DNA is TGCGCCAGCAGACAGACTAAATATAGCAATCAGCCCCAGCATTTT. Translated: CASRQTKYSNQPQHF.

The V call is TRBV20-1, the J call TRBJ2-5; weak D call: TRBD2 (5 bases). This CDR3 has 16 amino acids. V lost 0 bases, J lost 2 bases, and 16 bases lay in between. The V gene's germline CDR1 is DFQATT and CDR2 SNEGSKA (reference sequence). The CDR3 region is CSARDTAGGEQETQYF. DNA of the CDR3: TGCAGTGCTAGAGATACGGCGGGCGGCGAACAAGAGACCCAGTACTTC.

This clonotype was observed a single time. The chain links TRBV28 to TRBJ2-6, with D perhaps TRBD1 (5 bases). Trimming shortened V by 8 bases and J by 1 base, and 27 bases separated the two germline ends. CDR1 is MDHEN and CDR2 is SYDVKM in the germline V gene. This CDR3 has 20 residues. The CDR3 region is CASAQPPGRASSSGANVLTF. The CDR3 DNA sequence: TGTGCCAGCGCCCAGCCCCCCGGCAGGGCGTCTAGTTCTGGGGCCAACGTCCTGACTTTC.

This chain connects TRBV10-1 to TRBJ2-3; maybe TRBD2 (6 bases). Germline loops: CDR1 WNHNN, CDR2 SYGVQD (reference sequence). V was trimmed by 0 bases and J by 1 base, leaving 14 bases between them. The CDR3 runs 17 residues. For the CDR3, the DNA is TGCGCCAGCAGTGAGTCTGCCCTAGCGACGGGCACAGATACGCAGTATTTT. Amino acid sequence: CASSESALATGTDTQYF.

The CDR3 DNA reads TGTGCCAGCAGTTTAAGACTAGCTGCTCCCTACGAGCAGTACTTC. Translation gives CASSLRLAAPYEQYF. The chain joins TRBV12-3 or TRBV12-4 to TRBJ2-7, with 7 bases identical to TRBD2. After removal of 2 bases from V and 2 bases from J, the junction contained 6 bases not matched to a gene. CDR3 size: 15 residues.

V is TRBV20-1 and J is TRBJ2-3; D is perhaps TRBD2 (5 bases). Between the trimmed V and J ends, which lost 6 bases and 5 bases, there was a span of 21 bases. Germline V lookup: CDR1 DFQATT, CDR2 SNEGSKA (reference sequence). CDR3 length: 15 amino acids. This CDR3 is CSASLRVTEGDTQYF. DNA of the CDR3: TGCAGTGCCTCCCTCCGGGTCACAGAGGGAGATACGCAGTATTTT.

This clonotype was observed a few times. CDR3 amino acids: CSAIVGAGEQYF. CDR3 bases: TGCAGTGCTATAGTTGGAGCTGGGGAGCAGTACTTC. This chain uses TRBV20-1 with TRBJ2-7; D unclear. CDR3 length: 12 residues. The V gene lost 4 bases and the J gene lost 7 bases, with 14 bases spanning the gap. Germline V gene sequence: CDR1 DFQATT, CDR2 SNEGSKA (reference sequence).

This clonotype was seen a few times. This chain connects TRBV20-1 to TRBJ1-1; D is uncertain. Germline CDR1 reads DFQATT; CDR2 reads SNEGSKA (reference sequence). V was pared by 0 bases and J by 5 bases, with 16 bases between. The CDR3 covers 15 residues. As DNA, the CDR3 is TGCAGTGCTAGAGATGGGAGGCGCAGCGAGACTGAAGCTTTCTTT. As protein: CSARDGRRSETEAFF.